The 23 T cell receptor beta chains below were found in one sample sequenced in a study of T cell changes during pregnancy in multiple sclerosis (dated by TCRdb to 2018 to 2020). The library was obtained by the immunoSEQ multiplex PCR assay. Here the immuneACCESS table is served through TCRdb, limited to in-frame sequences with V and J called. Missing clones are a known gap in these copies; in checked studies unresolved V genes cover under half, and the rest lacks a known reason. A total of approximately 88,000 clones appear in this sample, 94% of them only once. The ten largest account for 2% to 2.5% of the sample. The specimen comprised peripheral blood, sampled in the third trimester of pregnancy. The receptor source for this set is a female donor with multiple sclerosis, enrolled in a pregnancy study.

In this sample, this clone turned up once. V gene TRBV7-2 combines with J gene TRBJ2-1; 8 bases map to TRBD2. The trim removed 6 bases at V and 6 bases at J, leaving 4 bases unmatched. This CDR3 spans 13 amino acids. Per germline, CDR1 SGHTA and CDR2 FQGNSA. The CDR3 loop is CASRLAATNEQFF. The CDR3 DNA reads TGTGCCAGCAGACTAGCGGCAACCAATGAGCAGTTCTTC.

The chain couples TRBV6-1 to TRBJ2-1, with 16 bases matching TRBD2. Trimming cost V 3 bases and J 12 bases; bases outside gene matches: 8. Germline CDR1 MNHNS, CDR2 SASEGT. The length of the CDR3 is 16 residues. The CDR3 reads CASSDPGLAGGPGQFF. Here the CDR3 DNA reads TGTGCCAGCAGTGACCCGGGACTAGCGGGAGGGCCGGGGCAGTTCTTC.

As DNA, the CDR3 is TGCGCCAGCAGCCAAGTGGGACTAGCCAAGACAGATACGCAGTATTTT. Translating gives CASSQVGLAKTDTQYF. The chain links TRBV4-1 to TRBJ2-3, with TRBD2 matching over 9 bases. Losses at the gene ends were 1 base for V and 3 bases for J; bases not matched to a gene: 5. The CDR3 runs 16 residues. CDR1 MGHRA and CDR2 YSYEKL come from the germline V gene.

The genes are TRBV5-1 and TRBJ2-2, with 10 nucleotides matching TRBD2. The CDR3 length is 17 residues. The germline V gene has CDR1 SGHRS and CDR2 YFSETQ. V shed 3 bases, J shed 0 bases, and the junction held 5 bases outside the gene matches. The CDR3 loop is CASSSGLASSNTGELFF. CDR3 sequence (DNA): TGCGCCAGCAGCTCGGGACTAGCGTCCTCGAACACCGGGGAGCTGTTTTTT.

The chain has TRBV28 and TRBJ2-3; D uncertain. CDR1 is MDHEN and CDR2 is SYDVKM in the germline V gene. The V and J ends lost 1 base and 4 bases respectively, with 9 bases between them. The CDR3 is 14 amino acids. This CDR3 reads CASSLSATPDTQYF. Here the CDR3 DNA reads TGTGCCAGCAGTTTATCAGCGACCCCAGATACGCAGTATTTT.

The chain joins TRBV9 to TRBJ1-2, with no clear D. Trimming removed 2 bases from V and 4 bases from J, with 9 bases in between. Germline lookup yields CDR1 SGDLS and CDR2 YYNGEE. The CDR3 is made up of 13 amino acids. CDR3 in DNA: TGTGCCAGCAGCGTTGGCCAGATCTATGGCTACACCTTC. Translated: CASSVGQIYGYTF. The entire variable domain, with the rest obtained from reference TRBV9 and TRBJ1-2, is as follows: DSGVTQTPKHLITATGQRVTLRCSPRSGDLSVYWYQQSLDQGLQFLIQYYNGEERAKGNILERFSAQQFPDLHSELNLSSLELGDSALYFCASSVGQIYGYTFGSGTRLTVV.

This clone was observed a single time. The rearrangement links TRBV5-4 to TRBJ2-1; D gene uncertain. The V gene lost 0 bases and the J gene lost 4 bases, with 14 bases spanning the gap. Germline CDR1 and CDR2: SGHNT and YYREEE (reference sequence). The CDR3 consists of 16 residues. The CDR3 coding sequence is TGTGCCAGCAGCTTGGTACGGCTAGGCGTTTACAATGAGCAGTTCTTC. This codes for CASSLVRLGVYNEQFF.

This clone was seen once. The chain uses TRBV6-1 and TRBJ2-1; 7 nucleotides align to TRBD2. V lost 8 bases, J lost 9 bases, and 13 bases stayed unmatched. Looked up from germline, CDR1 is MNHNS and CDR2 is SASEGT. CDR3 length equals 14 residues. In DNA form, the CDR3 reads TGTGCCAGCCTTAGAGGACTAGAGTTTCTTGAGCAGTTCTTC. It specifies CASLRGLEFLEQFF.

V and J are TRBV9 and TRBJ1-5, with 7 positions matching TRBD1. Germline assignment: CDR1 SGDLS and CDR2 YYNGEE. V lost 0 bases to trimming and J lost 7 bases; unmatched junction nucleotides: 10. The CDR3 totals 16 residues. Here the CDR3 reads CASSVGPDRDEQPQHF. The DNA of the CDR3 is TGTGCCAGCAGCGTAGGACCCGACAGGGATGAACAGCCCCAGCATTTT.

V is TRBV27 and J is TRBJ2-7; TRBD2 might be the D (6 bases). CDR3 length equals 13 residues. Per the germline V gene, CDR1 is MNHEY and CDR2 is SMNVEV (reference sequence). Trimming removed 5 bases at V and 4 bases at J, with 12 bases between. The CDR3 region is CASSLPGGYEQYF. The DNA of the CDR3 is TGTGCCAGCAGTCTCCCCGGGGGTTACGAGCAGTACTTC.

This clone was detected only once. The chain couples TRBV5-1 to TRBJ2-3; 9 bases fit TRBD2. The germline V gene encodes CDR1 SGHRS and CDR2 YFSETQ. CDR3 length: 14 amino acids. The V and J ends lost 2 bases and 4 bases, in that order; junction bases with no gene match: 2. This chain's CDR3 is CASSLAGGPDTQYF. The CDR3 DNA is TGCGCCAGCAGCTTAGCGGGAGGCCCAGATACGCAGTATTTT.

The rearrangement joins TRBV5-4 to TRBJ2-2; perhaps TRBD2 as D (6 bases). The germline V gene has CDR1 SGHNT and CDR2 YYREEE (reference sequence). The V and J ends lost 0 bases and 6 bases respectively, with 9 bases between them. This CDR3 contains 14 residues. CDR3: CASSLGTSPGELFF. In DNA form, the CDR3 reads TGTGCCAGCAGCTTGGGCACTAGCCCCGGGGAGCTGTTTTTT.

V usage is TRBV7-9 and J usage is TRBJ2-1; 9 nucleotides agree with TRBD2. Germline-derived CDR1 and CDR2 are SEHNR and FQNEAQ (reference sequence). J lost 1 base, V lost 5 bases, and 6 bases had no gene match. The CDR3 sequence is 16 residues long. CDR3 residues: CASSKVAGVSYNEQFF. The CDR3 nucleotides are TGTGCCAGCAGCAAGGTAGCGGGAGTATCCTACAATGAGCAGTTCTTC.

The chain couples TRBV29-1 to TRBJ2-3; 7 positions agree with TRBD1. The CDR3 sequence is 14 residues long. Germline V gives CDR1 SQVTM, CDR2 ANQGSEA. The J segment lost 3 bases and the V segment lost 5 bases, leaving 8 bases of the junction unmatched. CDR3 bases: TGCAGCGTTTACGAGGGGGCTTGGACAGATACGCAGTATTTT. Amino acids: CSVYEGAWTDTQYF.

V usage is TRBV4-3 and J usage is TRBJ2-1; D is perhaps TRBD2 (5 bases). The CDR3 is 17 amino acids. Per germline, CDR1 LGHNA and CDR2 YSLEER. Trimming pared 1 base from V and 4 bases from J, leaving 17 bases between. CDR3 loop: CASSQGNPSSFYNEQFF. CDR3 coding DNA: TGCGCCAGCAGCCAAGGGAATCCTAGCTCGTTTTACAATGAGCAGTTCTTC.

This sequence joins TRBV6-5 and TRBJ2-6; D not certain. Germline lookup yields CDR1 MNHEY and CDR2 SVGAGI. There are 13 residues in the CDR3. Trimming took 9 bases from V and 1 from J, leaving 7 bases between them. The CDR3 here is CASQTSGANVLTF. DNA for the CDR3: TGTGCCAGTCAGACTTCTGGGGCCAACGTCCTGACTTTC.

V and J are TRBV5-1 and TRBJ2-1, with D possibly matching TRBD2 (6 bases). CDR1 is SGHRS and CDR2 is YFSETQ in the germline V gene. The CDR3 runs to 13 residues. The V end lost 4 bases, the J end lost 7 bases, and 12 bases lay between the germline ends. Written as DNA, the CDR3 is TGCGCCAGCAGCCCGGGGACTCCTAATGAGCAGTTCTTC. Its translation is CASSPGTPNEQFF. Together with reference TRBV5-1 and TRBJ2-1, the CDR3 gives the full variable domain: KAGVTQTPRYLIKTRGQQVTLSCSPISGHRSVSWYQQTPGQGLQFLFEYFSETQRNKGNFPGRFSGRQFSNSRSEMNVSTLELGDSALYLCASSPGTPNEQFFGPGTRLTVL.

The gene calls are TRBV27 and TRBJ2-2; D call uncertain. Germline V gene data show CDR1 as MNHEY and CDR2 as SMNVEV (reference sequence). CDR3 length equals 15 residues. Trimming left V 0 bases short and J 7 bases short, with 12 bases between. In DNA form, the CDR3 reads TGTGCCAGCAGTTTATCGAATGTGCGGAACGGGGAGCTGTTTTTT. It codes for CASSLSNVRNGELFF.

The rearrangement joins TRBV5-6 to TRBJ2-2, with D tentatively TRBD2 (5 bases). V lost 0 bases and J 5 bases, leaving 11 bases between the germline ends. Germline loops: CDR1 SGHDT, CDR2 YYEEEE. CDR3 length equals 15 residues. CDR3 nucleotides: TGTGCCAGCAGCTTGGTTGCGGGTGGTACCGGGGAGCTGTTTTTT. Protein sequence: CASSLVAGGTGELFF.

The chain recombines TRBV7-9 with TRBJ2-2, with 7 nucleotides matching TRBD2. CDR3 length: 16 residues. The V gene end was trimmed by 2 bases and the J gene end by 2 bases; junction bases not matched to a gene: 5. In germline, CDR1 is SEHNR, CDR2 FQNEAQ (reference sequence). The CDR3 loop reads CASSLMASGNTGELFF. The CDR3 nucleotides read TGTGCCAGCAGCTTAATGGCTAGCGGTAACACCGGGGAGCTGTTTTTT.

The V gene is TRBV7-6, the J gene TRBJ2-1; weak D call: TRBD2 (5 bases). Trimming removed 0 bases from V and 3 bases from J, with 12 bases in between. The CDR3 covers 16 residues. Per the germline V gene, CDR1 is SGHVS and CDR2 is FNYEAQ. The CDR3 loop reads CASSLARGALYNEQFF. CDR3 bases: TGTGCCAGCAGCTTAGCCCGGGGAGCTCTCTACAATGAGCAGTTCTTC.

CDR3 in amino acids: CASSPPGSAPYNEQFF. The CDR3 DNA follows: TGTGCCAGCAGCCCACCCGGGAGCGCCCCATACAATGAGCAGTTCTTC. The chain links TRBV7-9 to TRBJ2-1, with TRBD2 as a possible D gene (6 bases). Germline values: CDR1 SEHNR, CDR2 FQNEAQ (reference sequence). Trimming left V 5 bases short and J 4 bases short, with 18 bases between. The CDR3 totals 16 residues.

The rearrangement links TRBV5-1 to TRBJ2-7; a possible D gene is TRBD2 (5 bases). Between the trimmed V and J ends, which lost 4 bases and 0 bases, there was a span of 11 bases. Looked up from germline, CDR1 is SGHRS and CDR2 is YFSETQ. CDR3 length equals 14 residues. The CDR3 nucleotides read TGCGCCAGCAGCCCCAGGACTGGCTCCTACGAGCAGTACTTC. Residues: CASSPRTGSYEQYF.